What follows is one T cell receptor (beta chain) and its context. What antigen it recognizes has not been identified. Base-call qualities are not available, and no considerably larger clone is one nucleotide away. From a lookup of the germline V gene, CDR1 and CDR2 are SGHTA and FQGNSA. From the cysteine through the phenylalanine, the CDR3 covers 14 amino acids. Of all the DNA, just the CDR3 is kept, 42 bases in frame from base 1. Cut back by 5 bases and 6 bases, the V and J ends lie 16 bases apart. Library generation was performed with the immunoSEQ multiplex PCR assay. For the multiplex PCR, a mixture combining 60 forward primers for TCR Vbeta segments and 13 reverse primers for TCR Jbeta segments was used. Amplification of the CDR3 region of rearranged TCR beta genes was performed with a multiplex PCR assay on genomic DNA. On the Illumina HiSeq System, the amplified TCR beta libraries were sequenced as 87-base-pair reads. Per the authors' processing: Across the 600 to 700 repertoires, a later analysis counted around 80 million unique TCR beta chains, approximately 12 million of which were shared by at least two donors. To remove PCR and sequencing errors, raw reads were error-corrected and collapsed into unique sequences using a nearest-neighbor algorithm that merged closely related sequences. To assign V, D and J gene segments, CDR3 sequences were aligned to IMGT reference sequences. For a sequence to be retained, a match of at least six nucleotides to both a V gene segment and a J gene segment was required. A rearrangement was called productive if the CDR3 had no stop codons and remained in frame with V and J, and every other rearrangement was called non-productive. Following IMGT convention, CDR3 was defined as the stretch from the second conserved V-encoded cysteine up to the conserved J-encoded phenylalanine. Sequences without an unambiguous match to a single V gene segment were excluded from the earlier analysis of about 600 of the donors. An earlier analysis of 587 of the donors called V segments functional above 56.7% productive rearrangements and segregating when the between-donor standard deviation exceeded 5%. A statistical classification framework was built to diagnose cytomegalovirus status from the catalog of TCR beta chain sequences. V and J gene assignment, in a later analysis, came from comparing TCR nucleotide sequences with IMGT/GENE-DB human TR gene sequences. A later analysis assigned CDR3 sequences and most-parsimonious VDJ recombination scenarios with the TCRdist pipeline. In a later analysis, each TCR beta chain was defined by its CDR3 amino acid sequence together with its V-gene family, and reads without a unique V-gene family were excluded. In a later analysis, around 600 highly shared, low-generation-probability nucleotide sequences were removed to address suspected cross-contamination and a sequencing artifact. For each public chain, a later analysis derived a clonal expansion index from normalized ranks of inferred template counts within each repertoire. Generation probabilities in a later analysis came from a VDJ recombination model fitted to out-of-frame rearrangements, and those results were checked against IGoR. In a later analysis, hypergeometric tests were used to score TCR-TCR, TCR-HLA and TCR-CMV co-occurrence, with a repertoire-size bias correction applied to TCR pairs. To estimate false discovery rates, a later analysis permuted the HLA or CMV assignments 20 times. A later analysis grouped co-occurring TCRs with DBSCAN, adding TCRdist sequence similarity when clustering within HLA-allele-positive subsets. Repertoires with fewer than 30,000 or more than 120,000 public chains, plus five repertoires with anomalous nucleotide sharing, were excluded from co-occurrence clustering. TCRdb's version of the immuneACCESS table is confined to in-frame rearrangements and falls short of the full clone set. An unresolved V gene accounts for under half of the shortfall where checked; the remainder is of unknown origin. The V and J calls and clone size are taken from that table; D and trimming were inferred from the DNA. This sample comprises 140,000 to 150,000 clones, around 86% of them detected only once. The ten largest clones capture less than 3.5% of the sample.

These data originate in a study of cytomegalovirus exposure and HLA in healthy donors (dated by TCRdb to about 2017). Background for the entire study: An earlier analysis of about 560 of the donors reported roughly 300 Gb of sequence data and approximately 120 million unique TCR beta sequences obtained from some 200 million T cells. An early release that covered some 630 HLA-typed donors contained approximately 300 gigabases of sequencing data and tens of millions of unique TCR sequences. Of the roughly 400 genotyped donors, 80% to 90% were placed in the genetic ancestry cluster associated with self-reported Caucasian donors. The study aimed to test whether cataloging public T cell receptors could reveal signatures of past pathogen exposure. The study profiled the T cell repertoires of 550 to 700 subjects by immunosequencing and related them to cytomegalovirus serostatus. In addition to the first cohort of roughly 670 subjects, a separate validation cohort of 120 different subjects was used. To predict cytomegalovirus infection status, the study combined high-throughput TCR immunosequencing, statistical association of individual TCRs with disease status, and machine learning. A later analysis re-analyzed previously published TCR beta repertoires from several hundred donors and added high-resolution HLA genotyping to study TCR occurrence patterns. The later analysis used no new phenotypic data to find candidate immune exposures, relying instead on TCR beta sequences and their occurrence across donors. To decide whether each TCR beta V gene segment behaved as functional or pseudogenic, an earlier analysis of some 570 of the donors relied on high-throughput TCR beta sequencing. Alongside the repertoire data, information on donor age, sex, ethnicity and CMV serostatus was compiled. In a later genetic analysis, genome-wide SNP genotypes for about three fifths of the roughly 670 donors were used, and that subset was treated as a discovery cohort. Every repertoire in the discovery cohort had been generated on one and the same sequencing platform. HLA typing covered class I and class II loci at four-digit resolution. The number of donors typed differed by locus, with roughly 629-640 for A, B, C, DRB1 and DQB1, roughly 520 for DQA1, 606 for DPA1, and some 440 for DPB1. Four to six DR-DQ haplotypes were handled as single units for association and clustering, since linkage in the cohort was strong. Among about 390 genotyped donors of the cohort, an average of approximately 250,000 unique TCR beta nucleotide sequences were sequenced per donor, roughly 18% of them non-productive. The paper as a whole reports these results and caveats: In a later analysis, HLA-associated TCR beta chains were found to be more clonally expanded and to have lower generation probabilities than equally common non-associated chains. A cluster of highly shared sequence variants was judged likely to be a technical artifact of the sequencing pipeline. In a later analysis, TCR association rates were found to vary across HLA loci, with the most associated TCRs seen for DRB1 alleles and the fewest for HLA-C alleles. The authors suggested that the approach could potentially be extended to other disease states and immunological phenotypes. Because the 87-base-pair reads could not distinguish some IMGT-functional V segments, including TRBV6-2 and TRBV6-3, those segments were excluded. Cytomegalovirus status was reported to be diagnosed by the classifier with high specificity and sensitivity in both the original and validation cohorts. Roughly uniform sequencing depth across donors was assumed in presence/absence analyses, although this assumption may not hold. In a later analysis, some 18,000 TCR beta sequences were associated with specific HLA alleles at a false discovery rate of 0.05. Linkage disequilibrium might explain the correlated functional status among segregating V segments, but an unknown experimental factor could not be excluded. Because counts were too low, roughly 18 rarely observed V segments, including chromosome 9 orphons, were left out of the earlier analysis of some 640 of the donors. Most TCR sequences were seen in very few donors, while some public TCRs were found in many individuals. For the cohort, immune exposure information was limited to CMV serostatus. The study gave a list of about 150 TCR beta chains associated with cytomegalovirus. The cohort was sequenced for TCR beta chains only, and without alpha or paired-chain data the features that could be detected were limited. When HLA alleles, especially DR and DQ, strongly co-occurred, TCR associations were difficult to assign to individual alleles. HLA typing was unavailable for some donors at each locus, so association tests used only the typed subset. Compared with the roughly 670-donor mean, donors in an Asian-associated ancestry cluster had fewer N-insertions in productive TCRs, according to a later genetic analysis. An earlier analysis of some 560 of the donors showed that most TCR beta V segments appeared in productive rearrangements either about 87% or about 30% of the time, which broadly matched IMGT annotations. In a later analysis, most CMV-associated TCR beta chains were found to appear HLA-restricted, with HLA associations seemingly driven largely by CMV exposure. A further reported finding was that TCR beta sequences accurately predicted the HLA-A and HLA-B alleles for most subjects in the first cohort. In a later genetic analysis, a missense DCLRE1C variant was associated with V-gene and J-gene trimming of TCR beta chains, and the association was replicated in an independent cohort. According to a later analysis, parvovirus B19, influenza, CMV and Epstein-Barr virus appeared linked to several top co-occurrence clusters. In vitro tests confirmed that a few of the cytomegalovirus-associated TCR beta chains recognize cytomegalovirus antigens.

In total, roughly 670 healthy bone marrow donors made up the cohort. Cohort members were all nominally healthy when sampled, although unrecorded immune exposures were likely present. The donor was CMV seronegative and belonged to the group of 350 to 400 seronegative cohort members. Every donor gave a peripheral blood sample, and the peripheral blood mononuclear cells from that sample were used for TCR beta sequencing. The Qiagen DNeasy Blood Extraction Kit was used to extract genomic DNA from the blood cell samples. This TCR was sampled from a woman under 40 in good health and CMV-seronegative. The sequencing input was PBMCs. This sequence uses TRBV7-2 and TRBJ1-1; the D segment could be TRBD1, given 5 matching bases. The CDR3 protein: CASSKGVRGAEAFF. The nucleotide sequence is TGTGCCAGCAGCAAAGGGGTGAGAGGCGCTGAAGCTTTCTTT.